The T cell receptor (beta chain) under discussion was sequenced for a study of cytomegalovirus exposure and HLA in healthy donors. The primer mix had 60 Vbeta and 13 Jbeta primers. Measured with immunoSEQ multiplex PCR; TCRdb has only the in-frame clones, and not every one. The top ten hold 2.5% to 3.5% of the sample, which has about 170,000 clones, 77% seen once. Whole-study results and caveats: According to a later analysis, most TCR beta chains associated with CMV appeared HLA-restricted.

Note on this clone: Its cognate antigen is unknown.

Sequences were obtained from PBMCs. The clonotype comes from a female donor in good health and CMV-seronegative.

The CDR3 DNA follows: TGTGCCAGCAGCTTAAAAACTAGCGGGAGGGGCAATGAGCAGTTCTTC. This codes for CASSLKTSGRGNEQFF. The V gene is TRBV11-2, the J gene TRBJ2-1; TRBD2 agrees at 13 bases. There are 16 residues in the CDR3. The germline V gene encodes CDR1 SGHAT and CDR2 FQNNGV. The junction had 4 bases not matched to a gene; V was cut back by 2 bases and J by 6 bases.